This TCR beta chain was captured by sequencing in a study of blood T cell repertoires in COVID-19 (dated by TCRdb to 2019 to 2021). For the study in its entirety: Samples covering the acute and convalescent phases of COVID-19 were provided by collaborators in the United States, Italy and Spain. Nearly every sample came with metadata listing a de-identified subject ID, COVID-19 status, age in years and sex. Where available, HLA class I and class II types were obtained from metadata supplied by the sample provider rather than from assay-based typing. The dataset comprised deeply sampled blood TCRbeta repertoires from subjects exposed to, actively infected with, or recovered from COVID-19. Samples were obtained from the ongoing ImmuneRACE study (first 160 participants) and from over 1,000 subjects provided by 6 global collaborators. The repertoires were made available in a free public database intended to serve as a resource for research on the immune response to SARS-CoV-2. The material from the prospective study consisted of cDNA or gDNA derived from T cells, B-cell-depleted T cells, or PBMCs. What the authors observed across the whole study: The amount of clinical and demographic metadata varied by source and participant and was provided uncurated.

Points on this clone: Its antigen specificity is not known. Within one base of it there is no much larger clone, and no base qualities were kept.

Whole blood was collected in K2EDTA tubes by collaborating institutions according to the institutions' own protocols. Collaborator samples were shipped for TCRbeta analysis as frozen whole blood, isolated PBMCs, or DNA extracted from either sample type. CDR1 is given as SGHRS and CDR2 as YFSETQ, both from the germline V gene. The CDR3, from cysteine to phenylalanine, totals 15 residues. The DNA shown is the 45-base CDR3, in frame from base 1. V was cut back by 6 bases and J by 3 bases, leaving a gap of 15 bases between them. TCRbeta CDR3 regions were amplified from genomic DNA by means of the immunoSEQ Assay, a bias-controlled multiplex PCR. In the source study's methods: The number of nucleated cells in each sample was estimated from the amplification of reference gene primers within the assay. To quantify the absolute abundance of each unique TCRbeta CDR3 rearrangement, sequence reads were collapsed and filtered. Productive Simpson clonality was computed per sample as the square root of Simpson's diversity index over productive rearrangements. TCRdb obtained this table from immuneACCESS and retained in-frame rearrangements with V and J assigned. These tables miss some clones; where compared with another copy, unresolved V genes account for less than half of the shortfall, and the remainder is unexplained. The V and J calls and clone size come from that table; D and trimming were worked out from the DNA. The sample contains 95,000 to 110,000 clones, approximately 83% of them found a single time. The ten largest account for approximately 3.3% of the sample.

Sequenced material: peripheral blood. The receptor was derived from a woman aged 80 or older with active or convalescent COVID-19. The chain links TRBV5-1 with TRBJ2-2; the D gene is perhaps TRBD2, from 5 matching bases. The CDR3 region reads CASNSGSDYTGELFF. Read as DNA, the sequence is TGCGCCAGCAACTCCGGGTCGGACTACACCGGGGAGCTGTTTTTT.